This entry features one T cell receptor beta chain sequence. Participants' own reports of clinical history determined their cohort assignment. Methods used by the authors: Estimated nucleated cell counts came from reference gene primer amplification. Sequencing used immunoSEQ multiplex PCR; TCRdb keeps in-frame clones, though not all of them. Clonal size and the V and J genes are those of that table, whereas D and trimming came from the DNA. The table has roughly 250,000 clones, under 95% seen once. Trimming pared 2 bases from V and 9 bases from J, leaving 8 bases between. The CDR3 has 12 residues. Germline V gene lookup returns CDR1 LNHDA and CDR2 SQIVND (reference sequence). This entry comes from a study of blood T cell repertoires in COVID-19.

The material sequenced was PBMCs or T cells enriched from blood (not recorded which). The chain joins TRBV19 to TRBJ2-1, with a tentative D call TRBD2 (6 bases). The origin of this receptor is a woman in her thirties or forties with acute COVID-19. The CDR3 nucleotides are TGTGCCAGTAGTATACAGGGAGGTGAGCAGTTCTTC. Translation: CASSIQGGEQFF.